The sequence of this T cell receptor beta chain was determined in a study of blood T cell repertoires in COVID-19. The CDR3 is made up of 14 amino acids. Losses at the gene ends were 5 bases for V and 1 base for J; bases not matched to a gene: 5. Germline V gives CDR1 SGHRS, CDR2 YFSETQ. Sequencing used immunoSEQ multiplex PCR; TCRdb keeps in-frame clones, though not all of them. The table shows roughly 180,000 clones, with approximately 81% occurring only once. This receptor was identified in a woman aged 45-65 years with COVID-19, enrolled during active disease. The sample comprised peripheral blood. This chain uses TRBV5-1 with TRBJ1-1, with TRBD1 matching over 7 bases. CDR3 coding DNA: TGCGCCAGCAGACTGACAGGGTCGAACACTGAAGCTTTCTTT. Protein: CASRLTGSNTEAFF. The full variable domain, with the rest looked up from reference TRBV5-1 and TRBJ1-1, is KAGVTQTPRYLIKTRGQQVTLSCSPISGHRSVSWYQQTPGQGLQFLFEYFSETQRNKGNFPGRFSGRQFSNSRSEMNVSTLELGDSALYLCASRLTGSNTEAFFGQGTRLTVV.